The next 27 T cell receptor beta chains were all read from a single sample in a study of T cell repertoires in cytomegalovirus infection. TCRdb passed the reads through MiXCR, listing each CDR3 protein once. Of roughly 760,000 distinct CDR3 sequences in the sample, 35% to 45% were seen once. The sample taken for sequencing was PBMCs. The source is a human donor in good health (CMV status not recorded). Some clones in this sample may be carry-over from other donors' samples.

The rearrangement uses TRBV20-1 and TRBJ2-1; possible D gene TRBD2, 6 bases. This CDR3 has 15 amino acids. Germline CDR1 and CDR2: DFQATT and SNEGSKA (reference sequence). V dropped 1 base and J dropped 7 bases, with 17 bases sitting between them. The CDR3 spells CSARGSGTSGNEQFF. The CDR3 region has the DNA TGCAGTGCTAGAGGCTCCGGGACTTCGGGGAATGAGCAGTTCTTC.

The J gene is TRBJ1-1, the V gene TRBV3-1, with unresolved D. The germline V and J ends were trimmed by 2 bases and 4 bases, with 8 bases remaining between them. The CDR3 covers 13 residues. Germline lookup yields CDR1 LGHDT and CDR2 YNNKEL (reference sequence). In nucleotides, the CDR3 is TGTGCCAGCAGCCAAAAAGGGAGCACTGAAGCTTTCTTT. It is translated as CASSQKGSTEAFF.

This clonotype was recorded at least ten times. The V and J genes are TRBV7-8 and TRBJ1-5; maybe TRBD1 (5 bases). The CDR3 is made up of 18 amino acids. Germline V lookup: CDR1 SGHVS, CDR2 FQNEAQ. The V and J ends lost 1 base and 5 bases respectively, with 21 bases between them. CDR3 nucleotides: TGTGCCAGCAGCTTAGTCCTGGGGGGGGGTGAGCTCCATCAGCCCCAGCATTTT. Its protein is CASSLVLGGGELHQPQHF.

The chain employs TRBV27 and TRBJ1-2; 7 positions match TRBD1. With 2 bases clipped from V and 6 bases from J, the junction kept 6 bases outside the gene matches. The CDR3 loop spans 14 amino acids. Germline V gene lookup returns CDR1 MNHEY and CDR2 SMNVEV (reference sequence). CDR3 residues: CASSLTGGGHGYTF. In DNA, the CDR3 is TGTGCCAGCAGTTTAACGGGAGGGGGCCATGGCTACACCTTC.

About this clonotype itself: The germline gene is not matched at one end of the junction; a read error may be the cause. The rearrangement uses TRBV7-6 and TRBJ1-5; the D is unclear. This CDR3 spans 13 amino acids. Germline loops: CDR1 SGHVS, CDR2 FNYEAQ. The CDR3 reads CASSLAGDRTQDF. The CDR3 DNA is TGTGCCAGCAGCTTAGCCGGAGATAGGACCCAGGATTTT.

The rearrangement joins TRBV3-1 to TRBJ2-2; perhaps TRBD1 as D (6 bases). This CDR3 spans 16 amino acids. CDR1 is LGHDT and CDR2 is YNNKEL in the germline V gene (reference sequence). Deletions cut 3 bases from V and 3 bases from J, with 14 bases between. As DNA, the CDR3 is TGTGCCAGCAGCCACCGAGGACAGCGGTACACCGGGGAGCTGTTTTTT. This codes for CASSHRGQRYTGELFF.

As concerns this clonotype: A read error may produce the germline difference seen at one junction end. The rearrangement links TRBV29-1 to TRBJ2-3; 10 bases align to TRBD2. The CDR3 is 16 amino acids. CDR1 and CDR2 from the germline V gene are SQVTM and ANQGSEA. CDR3 region: CSIEGTSGDYTDTQYF. CDR3 DNA: TGCAGCATTGAGGGCACTAGCGGGGATTACACAGATACGCAGTATTTT.

V usage is TRBV5-1 and J usage is TRBJ2-5; D possibly uses TRBD1 or TRBD2 (5 bases each). Per the germline V gene, CDR1 is SGHRS and CDR2 is YFSETQ. The CDR3 runs to 16 residues. V dropped 0 bases and J dropped 1 base, with 13 bases sitting between them. The CDR3 bases are TGCGCCAGCAGCTTGGCCGGGGACCCCTTCCAAGAGACCCAGTACTTC. Its translation is CASSLAGDPFQETQYF.

The J gene is TRBJ1-5, the V gene TRBV6-1, with D uncertain. Trimming shortened V by 11 bases and J by 4 bases, and 18 bases separated the two germline ends. This CDR3 spans 14 amino acids. CDR1 and CDR2 from the germline V gene are MNHNS and SASEGT. CDR3 bases: TGTGCCCGTAGTGAACGGCAGGAGAATCAGCCCCAGCATTTT. Its protein product is CARSERQENQPQHF.

V is TRBV12-3 or TRBV12-4 and J is TRBJ2-1; the D gene is possibly TRBD2 (7 bases). The V and J ends lost 4 bases and 0 bases respectively, with 22 bases between them. CDR3 length equals 19 residues. CDR3 bases: TGTGCCAGCAGTTCAGTCAGCGGGAAAGACAGGAGCTCCTACAATGAGCAGTTCTTC. This translates into CASSSVSGKDRSSYNEQFF.

The chain uses TRBV18 and TRBJ2-7, with D uncertain. Trimming pared 1 base from V and 1 base from J, leaving 11 bases between. Germline assignment: CDR1 KGHSH and CDR2 LQKENI. There are 15 residues in the CDR3. CDR3 sequence reads: CASSPLQPGSYEQYF. CDR3 bases: TGTGCCAGCTCACCACTGCAGCCCGGGTCCTACGAGCAGTACTTC.

A single count supports this clonotype. This chain connects TRBV30 to TRBJ1-2; 7 nucleotides match TRBD1. Germline V lookup: CDR1 GTSNPN, CDR2 SVGIG (reference sequence). There are 13 residues in the CDR3. The CDR3 nucleotides are TGTGCTTCTCCCCCCACAGGGGCCTATGGCTACACCTTC. Translating gives CASPPTGAYGYTF. Drawing the rest from reference TRBV30 and TRBJ1-2, the complete variable domain is SQTIHQWPATLVQPVGSPLSLECTVEGTSNPNLYWYRQAAGRGLQLLFYSVGIGQISSEVPQNLSASRPQDRQFILSSKKLLLSDSGFYLCASPPTGAYGYTFGSGTRLTVV.

Ten or more counts support this clonotype. The rearrangement links TRBV7-2 to TRBJ2-1; D not certain. The germline V and J ends were trimmed by 10 bases and 0 bases, with 10 bases remaining between them. The CDR3 covers 13 residues. Germline V gene data show CDR1 as SGHTA and CDR2 as FQGNSA. The CDR3 DNA follows: TGTGCCACCTCTTATGGCTCCTACAATGAGCAGTTCTTC. It translates to CATSYGSYNEQFF.

The J gene is TRBJ2-5, the V gene TRBV27; perhaps TRBD1 as D (6 bases). With 5 bases removed from V and 5 bases from J, the gap between germline ends came to 21 bases. The CDR3 is made up of 16 amino acids. Germline values: CDR1 MNHEY, CDR2 SMNVEV (reference sequence). The CDR3 is CASSRDTRAPRETQYF. The CDR3 DNA reads TGTGCCAGCAGTCGGGACACGCGAGCCCCCAGGGAGACCCAGTACTTC.

In the case of this clonotype: This may be a read error: a much more frequent sequence differs by one nucleotide. This sequence joins TRBV7-3 and TRBJ1-2; TRBD1 matches 10 bases. Germline CDR1 SGHTA, CDR2 FQGTGA. This CDR3 contains 15 residues. The CDR3 loop is CDSSSAGTGVHGYTF. The CDR3 DNA is TGTGACAGCAGCTCGGCCGGGACAGGGGTGCATGGCTACACCTTC.

Points on this clonotype: At one end, the junction sequence differs from germline, possibly due to a read error. The J gene is TRBJ2-7, the V gene TRBV4-1, with 8 positions matching TRBD1. CDR3 length: 15 amino acids. Germline CDR1 MGHRA, CDR2 YSYEKL. The CDR3 coding sequence is TGCTCCAGCAGCCAAGACCGGGACAGGCCCTACGAGCAGTACTTC. This sequence encodes CSSSQDRDRPYEQYF.

This clonotype was found many times. This sequence joins TRBV6-1 and TRBJ2-5; D ambiguous. Trimming removed 7 bases at V and 5 bases at J, with 14 bases between. Germline CDR1 and CDR2: MNHNS and SASEGT. The CDR3 sequence is 13 residues long. CDR3 in DNA: TGTGCCAGCACCACACCTTCCGGGGAGACCCAGTACTTC. It specifies CASTTPSGETQYF.

This clonotype was observed a handful of times. The CDR3 DNA reads TGTGCCAGCAGCTTGGGGGAGTTACGACTAGAGGGCTACGAGCAGTACTTC. Protein product: CASSLGELRLEGYEQYF. The genes are TRBV5-6 and TRBJ2-7; tentative D call: TRBD2 (6 bases). The V gene's germline CDR1 is SGHDT and CDR2 YYEEEE. CDR3 size: 17 residues. The V and J ends lost 0 bases and 3 bases respectively, with 19 bases between them.

The chain couples TRBV7-9 to TRBJ2-5, with D possibly being TRBD1 (6 bases). With 5 bases removed from V and 2 bases from J, the gap between germline ends came to 15 bases. The germline gives CDR1 SEHNR, CDR2 FQNEAQ (reference sequence). This CDR3 contains 15 residues. The DNA for the CDR3 is TGTGCCAGCAGCCCCCCAGGGGACGGGCAAGAGACCCAGTACTTC. Residues: CASSPPGDGQETQYF.

This clonotype was recorded a few times. The gene calls are TRBV12-3 or TRBV12-4 and TRBJ2-1; D may be TRBD2 (6 bases). The CDR3 loop spans 12 amino acids. V lost 6 bases and J lost 9, with 12 bases in between. The CDR3 DNA reads as TGTGCCAGCAGACTTAGCGGCCCTGAGCAGTTCTTC. Its translation: CASRLSGPEQFF.

This clonotype was detected only once. The rearrangement links TRBV27 to TRBJ1-2; no reliable D call. The CDR3 sequence is 13 residues long. The germline V and J ends were trimmed by 5 bases and 5 bases, with 12 bases remaining between them. The germline CDR1 and CDR2 sequences are MNHEY and SMNVEV (reference sequence). The DNA of the CDR3 is TGTGCCAGCAGTCTCGACAACCGATATGGCTACACCTTC. As protein: CASSLDNRYGYTF.

The chain links TRBV5-4 to TRBJ2-7; D is possibly TRBD2 (6 bases). CDR1 is SGHNT and CDR2 is YYREEE in the germline V gene (reference sequence). V dropped 0 bases and J dropped 0 bases, with 13 bases sitting between them. The CDR3 extends over 16 amino acids. The CDR3 DNA reads as TGTGCCAGCAGCTTGGCCGGAGGGACGAGCTCCTACGAGCAGTACTTC. Protein: CASSLAGGTSSYEQYF.

This clonotype was detected a few times. V gene TRBV11-2 combines with J gene TRBJ1-6, with TRBD1 as a possible D gene (5 bases). V shed 5 bases and J shed 13 bases, with 15 bases lying between them. Germline V lookup: CDR1 SGHAT, CDR2 FQNNGV. The CDR3 consists of 13 residues. The CDR3 reads CASSAAYGDPLHF. In DNA form, the CDR3 reads TGTGCCAGCAGCGCCGCATATGGGGACCCCCTCCACTTT.

The V call is TRBV7-9, the J call TRBJ1-5; 9 positions agree with TRBD1. CDR3 length: 17 amino acids. Per the germline V gene, CDR1 is SEHNR and CDR2 is FQNEAQ (reference sequence). The J segment lost 7 bases and the V segment lost 4 bases, leaving 14 bases of the junction unmatched. The CDR3 DNA reads TGTGCCAGCAGCTCGATAGCTACAGGGGGCCGGGGGCAGCCCCAGCATTTT. Translated, it gives CASSSIATGGRGQPQHF.

This chain connects TRBV28 to TRBJ1-2, with D uncertain. The CDR3 length is 16 residues. From germline, CDR1 is MDHEN and CDR2 SYDVKM. Trimming shortened V by 5 bases and J by 4 bases, and 20 bases separated the two germline ends. The CDR3 spells CASSTRRNTPAYGYTF. DNA of the CDR3: TGTGCCAGCAGTACCAGACGTAACACCCCCGCCTATGGCTACACCTTC.

The chain's CDR3 is CASSSGTRSKTGYTF. The CDR3 coding sequence is TGTGCCAGCTCATCTGGGACGAGGAGCAAAACCGGCTACACCTTC. V and J are TRBV18 and TRBJ1-2; tentatively, D is TRBD1 (5 bases). Germline V gives CDR1 KGHSH, CDR2 LQKENI. The germline V and J ends were trimmed by 5 bases and 8 bases, with 21 bases remaining between them. This CDR3 comprises 15 residues.

This clonotype has at least ten counts. The chain links TRBV7-9 to TRBJ2-1, with 7 bases identical to TRBD2. Trimming took 3 bases from V and 3 from J; bases not matched to a gene: 8. Germline V gene data show CDR1 as SEHNR and CDR2 as FQNEAQ (reference sequence). The CDR3 spans 16 residues. CDR3: CASSFSHGRHYNEQFF. CDR3 nucleotides: TGTGCCAGCAGCTTCAGTCACGGGAGGCACTACAATGAGCAGTTCTTC.